The source of this TCR beta chain is a study of T cells after yellow fever vaccination. Study-wide context: It was SMART-Seq v4 Ultra Low Input that prepared the fractions with low cell numbers.

This clonotype was recorded a few times. Germline assignment: CDR1 MNHEY and CDR2 SMNVEV (reference sequence). This CDR3 is built from 18 residues. Trimming cost V 4 bases and J 6 bases, with 25 bases left between them. TCRdb reprocessed the 5' RACE reads via MiXCR and lists one record per CDR3 protein. The sample has 350,000 to 550,000 distinct CDR3 sequences, over 15% seen once. The receptor was derived from a man younger than 35 who received the YFV17D yellow fever vaccine. Source: PBMCs, taken before the yellow fever booster vaccination. V and J are TRBV27 and TRBJ1-5; possible D gene TRBD1, 5 bases. CDR3 loop: CASSSLGGGWLSGQPQHF. The DNA of the CDR3 is TGTGCCAGCAGTTCGCTGGGGGGGGGGTGGTTAAGCGGTCAGCCCCAGCATTTT.